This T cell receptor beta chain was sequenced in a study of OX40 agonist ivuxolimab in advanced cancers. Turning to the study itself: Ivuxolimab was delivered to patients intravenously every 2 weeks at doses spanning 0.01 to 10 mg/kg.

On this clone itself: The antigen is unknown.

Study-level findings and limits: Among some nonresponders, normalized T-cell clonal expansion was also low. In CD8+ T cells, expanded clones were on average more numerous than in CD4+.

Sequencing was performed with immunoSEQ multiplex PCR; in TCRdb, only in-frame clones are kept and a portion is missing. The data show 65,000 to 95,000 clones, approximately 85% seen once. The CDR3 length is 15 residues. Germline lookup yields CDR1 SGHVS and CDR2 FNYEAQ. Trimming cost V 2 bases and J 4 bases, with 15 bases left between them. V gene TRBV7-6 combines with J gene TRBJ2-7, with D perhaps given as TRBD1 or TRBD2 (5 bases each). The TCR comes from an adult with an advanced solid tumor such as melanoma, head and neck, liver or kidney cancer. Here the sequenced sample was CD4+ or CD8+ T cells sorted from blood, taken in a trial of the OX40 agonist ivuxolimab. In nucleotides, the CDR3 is TGTGCCAGCAGCTTACATCCCGGGGCAGCATACGAGCAGTACTTC. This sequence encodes CASSLHPGAAYEQYF. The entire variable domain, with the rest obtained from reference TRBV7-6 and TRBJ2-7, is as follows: GAGVSQSPRYKVTKRGQDVALRCDPISGHVSLYWYRQALGQGPEFLTYFNYEAQQDKSGLPNDRFSAERPEGSISTLTIQRTEQRDSAMYRCASSLHPGAAYEQYFGPGTRLTVT.